The rows below give T cell receptor beta chains drawn from one sample of a study of patients and donors after allogeneic stem cell transplantation. MiXCR was run by TCRdb on the RT-PCR reads, yielding one entry per CDR3 protein. The table has 800,000 to 1,000,000 distinct CDR3 sequences, roughly 17% seen once. The sequenced sample was blood, either unsorted or a sorted T cell fraction (not recorded which). Every receptor here comes from a human donor who was either an allogeneic HSCT recipient or a stem cell or donor lymphocyte infusion donor (not recorded which). It is not recorded whose cells these are; they may come from a transplant donor. Both conserved end residues are part of each CDR3. The order of the fields is V gene, D gene, J gene, clone size, CDR3 protein, CDR3 DNA. The D gene is left open where the match is weak. The size of a clone is reported for some rows only, either as once, few or many, or as a class for expanded clones.

v_gene: TRBV20-1
d_gene: -
j_gene: TRBJ2-1
abundance: -
CDR3aa: CSARVGSDEQFF
CDR3nt: TGCAGTGCCAGGGTCGGTAGCGATGAGCAGTTCTTC

v_gene: TRBV11-2
d_gene: -
j_gene: TRBJ2-1
abundance: few
CDR3aa: CASSLLGLLGQFF
CDR3nt: TGTGCCAGCAGCTTACTGGGGCTTTTGGGGCAGTTCTTC

v_gene: TRBV27
d_gene: -
j_gene: TRBJ2-2
abundance: few
CDR3aa: CASGSGVNTGELFF
CDR3nt: TGTGCCAGCGGTTCAGGCGTGAACACCGGGGAGCTGTTTTTT

v_gene: TRBV7-3
d_gene: TRBD2
j_gene: TRBJ2-3
abundance: -
CDR3aa: CASSLSGLAGGRTDTQYF
CDR3nt: TGTGCCAGCAGCTTAAGTGGCCTAGCGGGGGGGCGTACAGATACGCAGTATTTT

v_gene: TRBV7-3
d_gene: -
j_gene: TRBJ1-2
abundance: few
CDR3aa: CASSLDSTPNYGYTF
CDR3nt: TGTGCCAGCAGCCTAGACAGTACTCCTAACTATGGCTACACCTTC

v_gene: TRBV29-1
d_gene: TRBD1
j_gene: TRBJ2-7
abundance: few
CDR3aa: CSVARQGGHEQYF
CDR3nt: TGCAGCGTTGCCCGACAGGGGGGCCACGAGCAGTACTTC

v_gene: TRBV7-2
d_gene: TRBD1
j_gene: TRBJ1-2
abundance: few
CDR3aa: CASSFLDRDYGYTF
CDR3nt: TGTGCCAGCAGCTTTCTTGACAGGGATTATGGCTACACCTTC

v_gene: TRBV7-9
d_gene: TRBD1
j_gene: TRBJ2-7
abundance: -
CDR3aa: CASSTGQASLYEQYF
CDR3nt: TGTGCCAGCAGCACGGGACAGGCCTCGCTCTACGAGCAGTACTTC

v_gene: TRBV10-3
d_gene: TRBD2
j_gene: TRBJ2-7
abundance: -
CDR3aa: CAVRGGGGYEQYF
CDR3nt: TGTGCCGTCCGGGGGGGAGGGGGATACGAGCAGTACTTC

v_gene: TRBV5-1
d_gene: TRBD2
j_gene: TRBJ2-4
abundance: -
CDR3aa: CASSMGGDIQYF
CDR3nt: TGCGCCAGCAGCATGGGAGGGGACATTCAGTACTTC

v_gene: TRBV12-3/TRBV12-4
d_gene: -
j_gene: TRBJ2-7
abundance: few
CDR3aa: CASSLNVAVNYEQYF
CDR3nt: TGTGCCAGCAGTTTAAACGTAGCGGTTAACTACGAGCAGTACTTC

v_gene: TRBV29-1
d_gene: TRBD1
j_gene: TRBJ2-2
abundance: -
CDR3aa: CSVRGQGVTGELFF
CDR3nt: TGCAGCGTTCGGGGACAGGGGGTTACCGGGGAGCTGTTTTTT

v_gene: TRBV30
d_gene: -
j_gene: TRBJ1-1
abundance: -
CDR3aa: CAWSYPVPTEAFF
CDR3nt: TGTGCCTGGAGTTACCCGGTGCCCACTGAAGCTTTCTTT

v_gene: TRBV12-3/TRBV12-4
d_gene: -
j_gene: TRBJ2-1
abundance: -
CDR3aa: CASSLSQVGESYNEQFF
CDR3nt: TGTGCCAGCAGTTTATCGCAGGTAGGAGAATCCTACAATGAGCAGTTCTTC

v_gene: TRBV20-1
d_gene: -
j_gene: TRBJ1-5
abundance: few
CDR3aa: CSARDPQDRDSNQPQHF
CDR3nt: TGCAGTGCTAGAGATCCACAGGACAGAGATAGCAATCAGCCCCAGCATTTT

v_gene: TRBV12-3/TRBV12-4
d_gene: -
j_gene: TRBJ2-7
abundance: few
CDR3aa: CASSLDGSWYEQYF
CDR3nt: TGTGCCAGCAGTTTAGACGGGAGTTGGTACGAGCAGTACTTC

v_gene: TRBV12-3/TRBV12-4
d_gene: -
j_gene: TRBJ2-3
abundance: few
CDR3aa: CASSFQSVGRDTQYF
CDR3nt: TGTGCCAGCAGTTTCCAGTCTGTGGGTAGGGATACGCAGTATTTT

v_gene: TRBV20-1
d_gene: TRBD1
j_gene: TRBJ2-2
abundance: few
CDR3aa: CSSPGTGANTGELFF
CDR3nt: TGCAGTTCCCCCGGGACAGGAGCGAACACCGGGGAGCTGTTTTTT

v_gene: TRBV18
d_gene: -
j_gene: TRBJ1-1
abundance: -
CDR3aa: CASSPFEGGLTEAFF
CDR3nt: TGTGCCAGCTCACCATTTGAGGGAGGGTTAACTGAAGCTTTCTTT

v_gene: TRBV30
d_gene: -
j_gene: TRBJ2-7
abundance: -
CDR3aa: CAWSPGREQYF
CDR3nt: TGTGCCTGGTCCCCCGGGCGGGAGCAGTACTTC

v_gene: TRBV24-1
d_gene: -
j_gene: TRBJ2-5
abundance: many
CDR3aa: CATSNRTAYQETQYF
CDR3nt: TGTGCCACCAGTAACCGGACCGCGTACCAAGAGACCCAGTACTTC

v_gene: TRBV25-1
d_gene: TRBD2
j_gene: TRBJ2-2
abundance: few
CDR3aa: CASSGGLAGGHTGELFF
CDR3nt: TGTGCCAGCAGTGGTGGACTAGCGGGAGGTCACACCGGGGAGCTGTTTTTT

v_gene: TRBV20-1
d_gene: -
j_gene: TRBJ2-5
abundance: -
CDR3aa: CTTGGTGKETQYF
CDR3nt: TGCACCACAGGCGGGACGGGAAAAGAGACCCAGTACTTC

v_gene: TRBV25-1
d_gene: -
j_gene: TRBJ1-5
abundance: -
CDR3aa: CASSTKTDSNQPQHF
CDR3nt: TGTGCCAGCAGTACTAAGACGGATAGCAATCAGCCCCAGCATTTT

v_gene: TRBV20-1
d_gene: TRBD2
j_gene: TRBJ2-7
abundance: -
CDR3aa: CSATGTSGKGGYYEQYF
CDR3nt: TGCAGTGCCACCGGGACTAGCGGGAAAGGGGGTTACTACGAGCAGTACTTC

v_gene: TRBV30
d_gene: -
j_gene: TRBJ1-5
abundance: -
CDR3aa: CAWSGEGNQPQHF
CDR3nt: TGTGCCTGGAGTGGGGAGGGCAATCAGCCCCAGCATTTT

v_gene: TRBV4-3
d_gene: TRBD1
j_gene: TRBJ1-1
abundance: -
CDR3aa: CASSQDGDRVTEAFF
CDR3nt: TGCGCCAGCAGCCAAGATGGCGACAGGGTAACTGAAGCTTTCTTT

v_gene: TRBV3-1
d_gene: TRBD1
j_gene: TRBJ1-5
abundance: -
CDR3aa: CASSQASGTGIGNQPQHF
CDR3nt: TGTGCCAGCAGCCAAGCTTCTGGGACAGGGATAGGCAATCAGCCCCAGCATTTT

v_gene: TRBV10-3
d_gene: -
j_gene: TRBJ1-2
abundance: -
CDR3aa: CAISLGDYGYTF
CDR3nt: TGTGCCATCTCTCTGGGGGACTATGGCTACACCTTC

v_gene: TRBV7-9
d_gene: -
j_gene: TRBJ2-2
abundance: few
CDR3aa: CASSPSGVPGELFF
CDR3nt: TGTGCCAGCAGCCCAAGTGGGGTCCCCGGGGAGCTGTTTTTT

v_gene: TRBV4-1
d_gene: -
j_gene: TRBJ1-2
abundance: once
CDR3aa: CASSQPRGDGYTF
CDR3nt: TGCGCCAGCAGCCAACCCCGGGGAGATGGCTACACCTTC

v_gene: TRBV11-2
d_gene: TRBD1
j_gene: TRBJ2-1
abundance: few
CDR3aa: CASSLPGQYNEQFF
CDR3nt: TGTGCCAGCAGTTTACCGGGACAGTACAATGAGCAGTTCTTC

v_gene: TRBV7-2
d_gene: -
j_gene: TRBJ2-7
abundance: -
CDR3aa: CASSLIPQAGYEQYF
CDR3nt: TGTGCCAGCAGCTTAATCCCTCAAGCCGGCTACGAGCAGTACTTC

v_gene: TRBV25-1
d_gene: -
j_gene: TRBJ2-7
abundance: few
CDR3aa: CASTGLLYEQYF
CDR3nt: TGTGCCAGCACCGGACTTCTCTACGAGCAGTACTTC

v_gene: TRBV2
d_gene: -
j_gene: TRBJ1-1
abundance: many
CDR3aa: CASIPDPEAFF
CDR3nt: TGTGCCAGCATACCGGACCCTGAAGCTTTCTTT

v_gene: TRBV20-1
d_gene: TRBD2
j_gene: TRBJ2-7
abundance: -
CDR3aa: CSALKEGGPPYEQYF
CDR3nt: TGCAGTGCCTTGAAAGAGGGAGGGCCTCCCTACGAGCAGTACTTC

v_gene: TRBV4-3
d_gene: TRBD2
j_gene: TRBJ2-1
abundance: -
CDR3aa: CASSQDHLFLPGGYNEQFF
CDR3nt: TGCGCCAGCAGCCAAGATCATCTCTTTCTACCGGGGGGGTACAATGAGCAGTTCTTC

v_gene: TRBV15
d_gene: TRBD1
j_gene: TRBJ2-2
abundance: few
CDR3aa: CATQDRDFLTNTGELFF
CDR3nt: TGTGCCACTCAAGACAGGGATTTCCTTACGAACACCGGGGAGCTGTTTTTT

v_gene: TRBV12-3/TRBV12-4
d_gene: TRBD1
j_gene: TRBJ1-2
abundance: few
CDR3aa: CASSLPDRANGYTF
CDR3nt: TGTGCCAGCAGTTTACCGGACAGGGCTAATGGCTACACCTTC

v_gene: TRBV12-3/TRBV12-4
d_gene: TRBD1
j_gene: TRBJ1-1
abundance: many
CDR3aa: CASSLVSGTGGTEAFF
CDR3nt: TGTGCCAGCAGTTTAGTGTCCGGGACAGGGGGTACTGAAGCTTTCTTT

v_gene: TRBV19
d_gene: -
j_gene: TRBJ1-6
abundance: -
CDR3aa: CASRGELDNSPLHF
CDR3nt: TGTGCCAGTAGAGGGGAATTGGATAATTCACCCCTCCACTTT

v_gene: TRBV29-1
d_gene: TRBD1
j_gene: TRBJ2-7
abundance: few
CDR3aa: CSVMGDRGAYEQYF
CDR3nt: TGCAGCGTGATGGGGGACAGGGGCGCCTACGAGCAGTACTTC

v_gene: TRBV5-1
d_gene: -
j_gene: TRBJ1-1
abundance: few
CDR3aa: CASYSSKVGTEAFF
CDR3nt: TGCGCCAGCTACTCCTCGAAAGTGGGCACTGAAGCTTTCTTT

v_gene: TRBV12-3/TRBV12-4
d_gene: -
j_gene: TRBJ1-4
abundance: many
CDR3aa: CASRPSNKEKLFF
CDR3nt: TGTGCCAGCAGACCTTCCAACAAAGAAAAACTGTTTTTT